This T cell receptor beta chain was identified in a study of shared clonotypes between healthy human individuals. In regard to this clone: Antigen specificity is unknown. Distinct nucleotide sequences in the sample also encode this CDR3.

The CDR3 contains 13 residues. CDR1 and CDR2 from the germline V gene are ENHRY and SYGVKD. V was shortened by 2 bases and J by 5 bases, with 9 bases between the two germline ends. Whole-study findings and limits: Investigators expected sequencing depth to affect clonotype sharing among donors.

The genomic DNA of each subset was split evenly across several immunoSEQ plates. Roughly 200 ng DNA, tens of thousands of T cell genomes, went into each sorted-subset replicate PCR. The assay was immunoSEQ multiplex PCR, and TCRdb's table has in-frame clones only and misses some. Among roughly 2 million clones listed, under 97% were seen once. The V and J genes are TRBV10-3 and TRBJ1-2; a weak D match, TRBD1 (5 bases). The sample taken for sequencing was naive CD4+ T cells sorted from blood. Indicated subset: CD45RA+ positively selected. The TCR originated in a man younger than 35 in good health. The CDR3 here is CAISEGGRYGYTF. The CDR3, as DNA: TGTGCCATCAGTGAGGGGGGACGATATGGCTACACCTTC.